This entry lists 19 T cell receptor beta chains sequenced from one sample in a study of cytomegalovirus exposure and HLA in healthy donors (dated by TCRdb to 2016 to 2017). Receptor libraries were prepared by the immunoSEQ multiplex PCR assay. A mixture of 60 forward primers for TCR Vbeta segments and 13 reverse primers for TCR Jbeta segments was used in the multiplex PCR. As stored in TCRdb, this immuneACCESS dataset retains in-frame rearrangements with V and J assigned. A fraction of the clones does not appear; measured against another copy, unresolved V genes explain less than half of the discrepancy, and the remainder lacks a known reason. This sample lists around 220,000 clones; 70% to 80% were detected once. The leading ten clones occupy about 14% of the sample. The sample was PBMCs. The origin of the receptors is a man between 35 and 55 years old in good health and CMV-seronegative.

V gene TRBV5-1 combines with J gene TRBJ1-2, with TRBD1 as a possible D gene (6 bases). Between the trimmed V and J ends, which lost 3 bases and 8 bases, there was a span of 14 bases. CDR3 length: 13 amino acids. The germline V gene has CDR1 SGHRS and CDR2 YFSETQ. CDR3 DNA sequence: TGCGCCAGCAGCTCGACAGGACCATTGGGCTACACCTTC. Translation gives CASSSTGPLGYTF.

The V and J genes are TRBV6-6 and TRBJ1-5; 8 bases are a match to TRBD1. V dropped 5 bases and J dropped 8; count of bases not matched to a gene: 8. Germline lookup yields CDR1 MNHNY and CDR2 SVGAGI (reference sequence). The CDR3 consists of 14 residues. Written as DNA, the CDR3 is TGTGCCAGCAGTACCTCACAGGGGGTAAAGCCCCAGCATTTT. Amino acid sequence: CASSTSQGVKPQHF.

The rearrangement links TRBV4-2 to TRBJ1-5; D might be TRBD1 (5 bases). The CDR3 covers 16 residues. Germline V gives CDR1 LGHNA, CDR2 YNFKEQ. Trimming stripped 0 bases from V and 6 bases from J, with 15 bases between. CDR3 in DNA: TGTGCCAGCAGCCAAGATTGGGCAGGGAGGATTCAGCCCCAGCATTTT. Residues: CASSQDWAGRIQPQHF.

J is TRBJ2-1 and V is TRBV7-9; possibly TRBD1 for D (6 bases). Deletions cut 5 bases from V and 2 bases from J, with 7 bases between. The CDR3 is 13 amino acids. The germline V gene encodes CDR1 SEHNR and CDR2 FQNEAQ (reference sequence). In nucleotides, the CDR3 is TGTGCCAGCAGCCAGGGGACCTACAATGAGCAGTTCTTC. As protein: CASSQGTYNEQFF.

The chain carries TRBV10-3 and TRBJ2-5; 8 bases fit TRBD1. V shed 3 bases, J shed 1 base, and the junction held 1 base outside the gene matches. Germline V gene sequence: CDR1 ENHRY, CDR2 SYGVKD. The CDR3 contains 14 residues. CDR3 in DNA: TGTGCCATCAGTGATACAGGGGGCCAAGAGACCCAGTACTTC. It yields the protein CAISDTGGQETQYF.

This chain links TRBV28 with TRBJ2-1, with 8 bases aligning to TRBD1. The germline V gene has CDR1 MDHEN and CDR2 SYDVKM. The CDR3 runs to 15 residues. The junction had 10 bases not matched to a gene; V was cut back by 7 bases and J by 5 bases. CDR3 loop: CASTPPGGRDNEQFF. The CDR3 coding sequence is TGTGCCAGCACTCCTCCAGGGGGCAGAGACAATGAGCAGTTCTTC.

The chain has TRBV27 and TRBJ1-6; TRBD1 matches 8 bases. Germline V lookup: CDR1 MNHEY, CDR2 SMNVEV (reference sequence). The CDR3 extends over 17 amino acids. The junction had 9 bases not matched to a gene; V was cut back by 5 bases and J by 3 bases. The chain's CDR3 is CASSGTQGANYNSPLHF. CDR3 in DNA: TGTGCCAGCAGTGGTACTCAGGGGGCGAACTATAATTCACCCCTCCACTTT.

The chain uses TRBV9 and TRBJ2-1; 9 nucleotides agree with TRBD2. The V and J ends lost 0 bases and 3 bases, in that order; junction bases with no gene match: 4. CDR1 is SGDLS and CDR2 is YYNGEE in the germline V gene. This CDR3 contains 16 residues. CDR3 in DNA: TGTGCCAGCAGCGTAGGTGCGGGGGGGCTCTACAATGAGCAGTTCTTC. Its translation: CASSVGAGGLYNEQFF.

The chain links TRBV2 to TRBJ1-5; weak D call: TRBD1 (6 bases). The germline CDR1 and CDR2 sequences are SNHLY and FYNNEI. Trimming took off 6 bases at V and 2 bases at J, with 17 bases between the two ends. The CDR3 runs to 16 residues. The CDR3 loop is CASRQGISLGNQPQHF. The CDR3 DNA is TGTGCCAGCAGACAGGGTATTTCGTTGGGCAATCAGCCCCAGCATTTT.

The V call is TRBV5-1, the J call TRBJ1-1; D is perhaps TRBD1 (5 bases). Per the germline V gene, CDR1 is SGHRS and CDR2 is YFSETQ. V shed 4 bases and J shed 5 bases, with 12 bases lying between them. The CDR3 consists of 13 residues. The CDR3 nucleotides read TGCGCCAGCAGCCGGACAATTGGTACTGAAGCTTTCTTT. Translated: CASSRTIGTEAFF. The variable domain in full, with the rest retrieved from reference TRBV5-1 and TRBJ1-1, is KAGVTQTPRYLIKTRGQQVTLSCSPISGHRSVSWYQQTPGQGLQFLFEYFSETQRNKGNFPGRFSGRQFSNSRSEMNVSTLELGDSALYLCASSRTIGTEAFFGQGTRLTVV.

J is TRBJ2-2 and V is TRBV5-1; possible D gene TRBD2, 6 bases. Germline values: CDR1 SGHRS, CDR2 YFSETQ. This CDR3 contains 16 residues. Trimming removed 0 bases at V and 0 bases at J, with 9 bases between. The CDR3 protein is CASSLAAGSNTGELFF. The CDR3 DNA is TGCGCCAGCAGCTTGGCGGCGGGGTCGAACACCGGGGAGCTGTTTTTT. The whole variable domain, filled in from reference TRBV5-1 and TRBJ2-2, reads KAGVTQTPRYLIKTRGQQVTLSCSPISGHRSVSWYQQTPGQGLQFLFEYFSETQRNKGNFPGRFSGRQFSNSRSEMNVSTLELGDSALYLCASSLAAGSNTGELFFGEGSRLTVL.

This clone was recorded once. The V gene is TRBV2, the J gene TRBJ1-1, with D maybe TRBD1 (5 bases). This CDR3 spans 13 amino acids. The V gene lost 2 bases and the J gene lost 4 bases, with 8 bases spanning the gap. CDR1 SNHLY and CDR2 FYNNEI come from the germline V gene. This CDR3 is CASSEQGPTEAFF. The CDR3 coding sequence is TGTGCCAGCAGTGAACAGGGCCCCACTGAAGCTTTCTTT.

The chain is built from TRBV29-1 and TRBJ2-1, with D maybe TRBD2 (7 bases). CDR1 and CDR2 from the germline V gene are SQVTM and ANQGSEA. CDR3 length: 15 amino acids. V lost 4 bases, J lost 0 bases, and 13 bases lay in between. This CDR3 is CSVVGGGDSYNEQFF. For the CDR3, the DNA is TGCAGCGTTGTAGGGGGGGGTGACTCCTACAATGAGCAGTTCTTC.

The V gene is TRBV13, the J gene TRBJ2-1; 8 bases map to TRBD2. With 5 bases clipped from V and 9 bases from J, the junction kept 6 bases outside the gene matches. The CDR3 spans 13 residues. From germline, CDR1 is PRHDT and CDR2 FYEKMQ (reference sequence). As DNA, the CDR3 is TGTGCCAGCAGCCTCCTTAGCGGGGCTGAGCAGTTCTTC. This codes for CASSLLSGAEQFF.

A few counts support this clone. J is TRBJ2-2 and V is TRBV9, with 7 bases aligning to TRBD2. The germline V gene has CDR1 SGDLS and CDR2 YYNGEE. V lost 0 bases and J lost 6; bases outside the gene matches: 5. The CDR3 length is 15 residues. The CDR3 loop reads CASSVASGISGELFF. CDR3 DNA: TGTGCCAGCAGCGTAGCCAGCGGGATTTCCGGGGAGCTGTTTTTT.

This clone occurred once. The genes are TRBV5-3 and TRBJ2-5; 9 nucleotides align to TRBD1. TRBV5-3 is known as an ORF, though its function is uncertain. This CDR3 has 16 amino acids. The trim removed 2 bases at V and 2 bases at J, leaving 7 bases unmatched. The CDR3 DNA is TGTGCCAGAAGCTTCGGACAGGGGAAGGGTCAAGAGACCCAGTACTTC. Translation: CARSFGQGKGQETQYF.

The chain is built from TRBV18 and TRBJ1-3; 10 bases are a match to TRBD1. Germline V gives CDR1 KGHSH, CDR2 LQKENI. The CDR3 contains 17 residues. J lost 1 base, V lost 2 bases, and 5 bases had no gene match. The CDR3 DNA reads TGTGCCAGCTCACCATTTGGACAGGGGGGATCTGGAAACACCATATATTTT. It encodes CASSPFGQGGSGNTIYF. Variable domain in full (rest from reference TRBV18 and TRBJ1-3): NAGVMQNPRHLVRRRGQEARLRCSPMKGHSHVYWYRQLPEEGLKFMVYLQKENIIDESGMPKERFSAEFPKEGPSILRIQQVVRGDSAAYFCASSPFGQGGSGNTIYFGEGSWLTVV.

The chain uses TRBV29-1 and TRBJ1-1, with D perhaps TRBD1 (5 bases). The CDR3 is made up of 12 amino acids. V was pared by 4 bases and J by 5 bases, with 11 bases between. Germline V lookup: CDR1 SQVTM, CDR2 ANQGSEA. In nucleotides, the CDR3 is TGCAGCGTTGCCTGGGGGGGTACTGAAGCTTTCTTT. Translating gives CSVAWGGTEAFF.

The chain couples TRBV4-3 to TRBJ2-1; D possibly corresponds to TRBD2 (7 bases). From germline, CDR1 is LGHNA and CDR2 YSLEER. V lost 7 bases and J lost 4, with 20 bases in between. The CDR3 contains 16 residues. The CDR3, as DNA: TGCGCCAGCACAAAGGGAGGCGGGGGCAGATACAATGAGCAGTTCTTC. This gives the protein CASTKGGGGRYNEQFF.